This TCR beta chain comes out of a study of CD8 T cells in ankylosing spondylitis. 5'-RACE, quantitative and with molecular barcodes, yielded the TCR beta libraries. TCRdb redid the calling of the 5' RACE reads with MiXCR, one entry per CDR3 protein. The sample lists approximately 39,000 distinct CDR3 sequences, under 15% occurring once. Study conclusions and caveats: According to the report, clones linked to the disease were significantly enriched in matched synovial fluid samples taken from ankylosing spondylitis patients.

Trimming left V 0 bases short and J 10 bases short, with 9 bases between. Per germline, CDR1 SQVTM and CDR2 ANQGSEA. CDR3 length equals 11 residues. Details on this clonotype: Antigen specificity is unknown.

The chain joins TRBV29-1 to TRBJ1-2; the D is unclear. This sequence was found in a male donor with ankylosing spondylitis. Sequences were obtained from synovial fluid, either unsorted or a sorted T cell fraction (not recorded which). The CDR3 DNA sequence: TGCAGCGTTGAAGATTACGGGATCTACACCTTC. Translation gives CSVEDYGIYTF.